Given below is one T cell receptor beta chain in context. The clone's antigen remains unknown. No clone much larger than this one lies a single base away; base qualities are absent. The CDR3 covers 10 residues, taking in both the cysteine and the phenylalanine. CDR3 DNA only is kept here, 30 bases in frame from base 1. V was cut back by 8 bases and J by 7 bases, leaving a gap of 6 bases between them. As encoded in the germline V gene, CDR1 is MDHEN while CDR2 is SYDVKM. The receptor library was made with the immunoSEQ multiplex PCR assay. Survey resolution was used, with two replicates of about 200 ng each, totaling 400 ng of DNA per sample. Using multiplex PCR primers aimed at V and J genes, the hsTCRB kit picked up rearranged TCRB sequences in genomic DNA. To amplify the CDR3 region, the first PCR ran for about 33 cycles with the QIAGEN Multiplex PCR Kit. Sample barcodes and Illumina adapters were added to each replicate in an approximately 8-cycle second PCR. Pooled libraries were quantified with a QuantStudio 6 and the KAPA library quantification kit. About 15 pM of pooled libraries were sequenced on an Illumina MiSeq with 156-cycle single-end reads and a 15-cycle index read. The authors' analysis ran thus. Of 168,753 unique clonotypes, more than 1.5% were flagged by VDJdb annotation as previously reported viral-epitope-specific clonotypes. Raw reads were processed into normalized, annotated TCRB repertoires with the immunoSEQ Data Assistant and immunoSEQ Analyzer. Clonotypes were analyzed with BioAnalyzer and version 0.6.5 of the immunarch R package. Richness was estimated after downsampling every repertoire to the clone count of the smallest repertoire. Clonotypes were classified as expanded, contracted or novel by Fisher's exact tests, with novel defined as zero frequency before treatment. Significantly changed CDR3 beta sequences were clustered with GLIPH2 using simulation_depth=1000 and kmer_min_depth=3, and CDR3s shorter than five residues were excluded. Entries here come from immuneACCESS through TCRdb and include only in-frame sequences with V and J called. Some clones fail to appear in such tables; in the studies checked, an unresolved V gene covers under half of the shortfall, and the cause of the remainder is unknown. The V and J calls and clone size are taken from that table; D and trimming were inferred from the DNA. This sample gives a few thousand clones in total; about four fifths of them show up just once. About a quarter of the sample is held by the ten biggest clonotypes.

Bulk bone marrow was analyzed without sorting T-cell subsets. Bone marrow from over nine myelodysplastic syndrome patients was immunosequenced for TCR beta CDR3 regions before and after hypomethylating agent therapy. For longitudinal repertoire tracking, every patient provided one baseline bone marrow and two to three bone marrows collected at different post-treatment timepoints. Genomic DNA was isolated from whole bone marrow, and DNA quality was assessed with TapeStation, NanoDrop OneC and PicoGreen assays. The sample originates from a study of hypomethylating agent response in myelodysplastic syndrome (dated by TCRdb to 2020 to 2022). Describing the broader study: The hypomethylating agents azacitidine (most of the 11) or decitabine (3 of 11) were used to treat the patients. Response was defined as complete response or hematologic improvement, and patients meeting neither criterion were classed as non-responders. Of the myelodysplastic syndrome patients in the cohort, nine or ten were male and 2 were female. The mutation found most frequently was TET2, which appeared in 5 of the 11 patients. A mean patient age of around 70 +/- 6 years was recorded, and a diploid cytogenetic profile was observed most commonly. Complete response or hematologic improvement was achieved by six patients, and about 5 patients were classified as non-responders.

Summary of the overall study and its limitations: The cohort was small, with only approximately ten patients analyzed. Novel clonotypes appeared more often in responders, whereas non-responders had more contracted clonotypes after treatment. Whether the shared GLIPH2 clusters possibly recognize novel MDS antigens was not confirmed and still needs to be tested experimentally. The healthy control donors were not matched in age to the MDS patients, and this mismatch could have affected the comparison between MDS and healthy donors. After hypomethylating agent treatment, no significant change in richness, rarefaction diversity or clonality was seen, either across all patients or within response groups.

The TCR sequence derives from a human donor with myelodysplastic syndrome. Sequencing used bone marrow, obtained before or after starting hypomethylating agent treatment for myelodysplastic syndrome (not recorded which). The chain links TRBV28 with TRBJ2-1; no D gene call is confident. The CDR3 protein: CASGKNEQFF. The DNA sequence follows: TGTGCCAGCGGAAAAAATGAGCAGTTCTTC.